A selection of T cell receptor beta chains follows, all from one sample in a study of T cells in localized non-small cell lung cancer. Here immunoSEQ multiplex PCR was the method, and the copy in TCRdb shows in-frame clones only, minus some. This sample has approximately 70,000 clones, with less than 90% found just once. Sequencing was performed on peripheral blood, taken before any cancer treatment. The receptors stem from a male donor at least 60 years old with stage III squamous cell lung carcinoma. Both conserved end residues are part of each CDR3.

>TRBV12-5|TRBJ2-2
CASGSGTGSLRELFF
>TRBV2|TRBJ1-1
CASSEGGQGLTEAFF
>TRBV5-4|TRBJ2-1
CASRAREDEQFF
>TRBV2|TRBJ2-5
CASSESRGGQETQYF
>TRBV6-1|TRBJ1-2
CASRRDRAPDGYTF
>TRBV5-1|TRBJ2-7
CASSSAGVYEQYF
>TRBV5-4|TRBJ2-2
CASSLAGQTYANTGELFF
>TRBV28|TRBJ1-6
CASSLGKGSWNSPLHF
>TRBV7-6|TRBJ1-1
CASSLRQLNTEAFF
>TRBV21-1|TRBJ1-1
CASSVVQGADTEAFF
>TRBV5-6|TRBJ1-2
CASSPPGHGYTF
>TRBV5-1|TRBJ2-3
CASSPRWGTDTQYF
>TRBV6-1|TRBJ2-2
CASSGYGTRAGELFF
>TRBV7-9|TRBJ1-2
CASSLPGQGVGGYTF
>TRBV4-3|TRBJ1-2
CASSQTGAGGYTF
>TRBV5-1|TRBJ1-3
CASSAGTLGNTIYF
>TRBV5-1|TRBJ1-1
CASKKTGTTEAFF
>TRBV14|TRBJ2-7
CASSQGVVHEQYF
>TRBV6-1|TRBJ1-2
CASSEGGYGFYGYTF
>TRBV6-1|TRBJ2-6
CASSEAPVQTGANVLTF
>TRBV19|TRBJ2-2
CASSKSGVNTGELFF
>TRBV9|TRBJ2-2
CASSSPRELFF
>TRBV28|TRBJ2-5
CASSLPPGRVMETQYF
>TRBV2|TRBJ1-6
CASSSYYSYNSPLHF
>TRBV29-1|TRBJ2-7
CSVSRGVYEQYF
>TRBV6-1|TRBJ2-3
CASGRGITDTQYF
>TRBV2|TRBJ1-5
CASSVGQGQQPQHF
>TRBV2|TRBJ1-5
CASRGRAGSNQPQHF
>TRBV2|TRBJ2-2
CASSPRANTGELFF
>TRBV7-2|TRBJ1-3
CASSPRRGSGNTIYF
>TRBV7-2|TRBJ1-6
CASRSLGVPPLHF
>TRBV4-3|TRBJ2-7
CASSQGPRLSGADYEQYF
>TRBV19|TRBJ2-2
CASTERGAGPGELFF
>TRBV5-4|TRBJ1-2
CASSLAGTGGYGYTF
>TRBV5-1|TRBJ2-2
CASSSGLTGELFF
>TRBV2|TRBJ1-2
CASRTGGGGYTF
>TRBV7-2|TRBJ2-7
CASSLNGQSSYEQYF
>TRBV12-1|TRBJ1-5
CASSFCRGGQPQHF